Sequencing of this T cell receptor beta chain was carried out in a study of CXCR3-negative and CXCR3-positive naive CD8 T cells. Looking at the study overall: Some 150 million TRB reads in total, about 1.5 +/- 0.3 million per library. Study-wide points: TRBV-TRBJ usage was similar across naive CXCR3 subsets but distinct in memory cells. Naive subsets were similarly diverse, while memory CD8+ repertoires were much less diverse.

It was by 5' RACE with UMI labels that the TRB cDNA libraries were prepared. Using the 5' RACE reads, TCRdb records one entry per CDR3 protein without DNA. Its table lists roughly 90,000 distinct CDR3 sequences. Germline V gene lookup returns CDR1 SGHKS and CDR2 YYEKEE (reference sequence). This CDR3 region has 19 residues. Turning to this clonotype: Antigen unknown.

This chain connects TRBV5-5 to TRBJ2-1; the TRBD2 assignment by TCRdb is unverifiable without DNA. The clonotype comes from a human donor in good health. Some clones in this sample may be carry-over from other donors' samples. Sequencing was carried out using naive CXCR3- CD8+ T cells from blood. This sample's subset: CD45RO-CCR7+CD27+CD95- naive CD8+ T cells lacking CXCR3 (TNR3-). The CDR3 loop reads CASSLKTVSDLSSYNEQFF.